This TCR beta chain was found in a study of blood T cell repertoires in COVID-19. Losses at the gene ends were 3 bases for V and 6 bases for J; bases not matched to a gene: 4. Per the germline V gene, CDR1 is WNHNN and CDR2 is SYGVQD (reference sequence). The CDR3 is 15 residues long. This clone was seen a few times. TCRdb's copy holds only in-frame clones and misses some; the assay was immunoSEQ multiplex PCR. The sample carries 150,000 to 200,000 clones, 78% recorded once. The source is a woman aged 45-60 years who had recovered from COVID-19. V and J are TRBV10-1 and TRBJ1-4, with 10 bases fitting TRBD1. The sequencing input was PBMCs or T cells enriched from blood (not recorded which). CDR3 protein: CASSDSGTGDEKLFF. The CDR3 nucleotides read TGCGCCAGCAGTGATTCCGGGACAGGGGATGAAAAACTGTTTTTT.